One and the same sample provided the 11 T cell receptor beta chains below, sequenced in a study of regulatory T cells in long-lasting Graves disease. Sequencing libraries for TCR beta were prepared with iRepertoire HTBI primers and Arm-PCR of CDR3 regions. TCRdb re-analysed the multiplex PCR reads in MiXCR, keeping a single row per CDR3 protein. The repertoire holds hundreds of thousands of distinct CDR3 sequences, with approximately 15% as singletons. The time point here: newly diagnosed GD, antithyroid drugs for less than 3 months. Preparation of the TCR library used RNA extracted from PBMCs. In addition, the sample was reused for a study of T cells in Graves' hyperthyroidism and ophthalmopathy.

Material: peripheral blood mononuclear cells (PBMCs), obtained at new diagnosis, from a patient treated with antithyroid drugs. Receptors were obtained from a man aged 35-49 years with Graves disease.

This clonotype was counted at least ten times. This chain joins TRBV7-2 and TRBJ1-6; no reliable D call. The V gene's germline CDR1 is SGHTA and CDR2 FQGNSA. V shed 5 bases and J shed 6 bases, with 11 bases lying between them. This CDR3 contains 14 residues. CDR3 in DNA: TGTGCCAGCAGCCTAGGGAGCGCTAATTCACCCCTCCACTTT. The encoded protein is CASSLGSANSPLHF. The full variable domain, rest sourced from reference TRBV7-2 and TRBJ1-6, is GAGVSQSPSNKVTEKGKDVELRCDPISGHTALYWYRQSLGQGLEFLIYFQGNSAPDKSGLPSDRFSAERTGGSVSTLTIQRTQQEDSAVYLCASSLGSANSPLHFGNGTRLTVT.

This clonotype was seen many times. The chain recombines TRBV14 with TRBJ2-1, with D unresolved. This CDR3 has 14 amino acids. CDR1 and CDR2 (germline): SGHDN, FVKESK. V lost 0 bases and J lost 0, with 3 bases in between. CDR3 nucleotides: TGTGCCAGCAGCCAAGAACGCTCCTACAATGAGCAGTTCTTC. This encodes CASSQERSYNEQFF.

The CDR3 is CASSRASGGYNEQFF. CDR3 nucleotide sequence: TGTGCCAGCAGTCGAGCTAGCGGGGGGTACAATGAGCAGTTCTTC. The rearrangement links TRBV28 to TRBJ2-1; 11 bases line up with TRBD2. Per the germline V gene, CDR1 is MDHEN and CDR2 is SYDVKM. V trimming: 5 bases; J trimming: 4 bases; junction bases outside the gene matches: 4. The CDR3 extends over 15 amino acids. The full variable domain, its missing parts supplied by reference TRBV28 and TRBJ2-1, is DVKVTQSSRYLVKRTGEKVFLECVQDMDHENMFWYRQDPGLGLRLIYFSYDVKMKEKGDIPEGYSVSREKKERFSLILESASTNQTSMYLCASSRASGGYNEQFFGPGTRLTVL.

The V gene is TRBV27, the J gene TRBJ1-2, with a weak D call TRBD1 (5 bases). Trimming cost V 5 bases and J 2 bases, with 21 bases left between them. The CDR3 has 17 residues. CDR1 and CDR2 (germline): MNHEY, SMNVEV (reference sequence). The CDR3 DNA sequence: TGTGCCAGCAGTCAGGCACCGGTGGGGCGAGAGAACTATGGCTACACCTTC. This encodes CASSQAPVGRENYGYTF.

Many counts were recorded for this clonotype. The V gene is TRBV6-1, the J gene TRBJ1-5; a possible D gene is TRBD1 (5 bases). CDR1 and CDR2 from the germline V gene are MNHNS and SASEGT. This CDR3 contains 17 residues. The ends were cut back, 3 bases at V and 4 bases at J, with 19 bases in the middle. The CDR3 DNA reads TGTGCCAGCAGTGATGCGTCTCGTTTTCCAGGGAATCAGCCCCAGCATTTT. Its protein product is CASSDASRFPGNQPQHF.

This clonotype came up a few times. The rearrangement uses TRBV7-3 and TRBJ1-2, with a possible D match to TRBD1 (5 bases). The CDR3 covers 14 residues. V gave up 4 bases and J gave up 5 bases, with 14 bases separating them. Germline V gives CDR1 SGHTA, CDR2 FQGTGA. The CDR3 loop is CASSSGHHIYGYTF. CDR3 bases: TGTGCCAGCAGCTCCGGACACCATATATATGGCTACACCTTC. Looking up the rest from reference TRBV7-3 and TRBJ1-2 gives the full variable domain: GAGVSQTPSNKVTEKGKYVELRCDPISGHTALYWYRQSLGQGPEFLIYFQGTGAADDSGLPNDRFFAVRPEGSVSTLKIQRTERGDSAVYLCASSSGHHIYGYTFGSGTRLTVV.

The table lists this clonotype with many counts. The rearrangement links TRBV20-1 to TRBJ2-3; 7 bases fit TRBD2. This CDR3 has 15 amino acids. Looked up from germline, CDR1 is DFQATT and CDR2 is SNEGSKA (reference sequence). Losses at the gene ends were 0 bases for V and 6 bases for J; bases not matched to a gene: 9. The DNA for the CDR3 is TGCAGTGCTAGAGATCGGGGGGTAGCAAAGGATACGCAGTATTTT. Translated: CSARDRGVAKDTQYF.

This clonotype showed up many times. The chain carries TRBV2 and TRBJ1-1, with TRBD1 as a possible D gene (5 bases). The CDR3 sequence is 15 residues long. V was shortened by 2 bases and J by 0 bases, with 10 bases between the two germline ends. CDR1 and CDR2 (germline): SNHLY, FYNNEI. The CDR3 bases are TGTGCCAGCAGTGAACAGGGAACAATGAACACTGAAGCTTTCTTT. Its translation: CASSEQGTMNTEAFF.

For this clonotype: A much larger clone lies one base from this, so it may be a read error. This chain links TRBV5-1 with TRBJ2-3; 7 bases fit TRBD1. J lost 3 bases, V lost 5 bases, and 12 bases had no gene match. The CDR3 loop spans 16 amino acids. Looked up from germline, CDR1 is SGHRS and CDR2 is YFSETQ. CDR3 DNA sequence: TGCGCCAGCAGGGCGGCGAGGGGGCGTTCGACAGATACGCAGTATTTT. It specifies CASRAARGRSTDTQYF.

This clonotype was seen repeatedly, ten times or more. The chain joins TRBV4-2 to TRBJ2-7; D might be TRBD2 (6 bases). CDR1 and CDR2 (germline): LGHNA, YNFKEQ. V was shortened by 4 bases and J by 2 bases, with 18 bases between the two germline ends. CDR3 length: 16 residues. The CDR3 nucleotides are TGTGCCAGCAGCCCCTGGGGACTGTCAATTACCTACGAGCAGTACTTC. Translation gives CASSPWGLSITYEQYF.

This clonotype was observed many times. V is TRBV20-1 and J is TRBJ2-3; 9 nucleotides match TRBD2. The germline V gene encodes CDR1 DFQATT and CDR2 SNEGSKA (reference sequence). V gave up 0 bases and J gave up 0 bases; unmatched junction bases: 13. The CDR3 runs to 19 residues. The CDR3 reads CSARDRLRSGGPSTDTQYF. CDR3 coding DNA: TGCAGTGCTAGAGATCGGCTTCGGAGCGGGGGGCCGAGCACAGATACGCAGTATTTT.